The 27 T cell receptor beta chains listed next were all sequenced from one sample in a study of T cell responses to AZD1222 COVID-19 vaccine. Sequencing used immunoSEQ multiplex PCR; TCRdb keeps in-frame clones, though not all of them. This sample yields some 150,000 clones, of which around 87% are seen a single time; about 9.8% belongs to the top ten. This specimen was peripheral blood, taken 28 days after the second AZD1222 dose. These receptors all stem from an adult who received the AZD1222 COVID-19 vaccine.

This chain joins TRBV14 and TRBJ1-1; the match to TRBD1 covers 9 bases. The germline CDR1 and CDR2 sequences are SGHDN and FVKESK. J gave up 5 bases and V 3 bases, and 10 bases lay outside the gene matches. The CDR3 is 16 amino acids. The CDR3 is CASSQRPGQGRTEAFF. CDR3 sequence (DNA): TGTGCCAGCAGCCAGAGGCCGGGACAGGGAAGAACTGAAGCTTTCTTT.

The genes are TRBV7-6 and TRBJ2-1; 7 bases are shared with TRBD2. This CDR3 contains 15 residues. V trimming: 5 bases; J trimming: 3 bases; junction bases outside the gene matches: 7. The V gene's germline CDR1 is SGHVS and CDR2 FNYEAQ. The CDR3 here is CASSGIAGYYNEQFF. Here the CDR3 DNA reads TGTGCCAGCAGCGGGATAGCGGGCTACTACAATGAGCAGTTCTTC.

The chain couples TRBV19 to TRBJ1-5; 7 bases align to TRBD1. With 7 bases clipped from V and 6 bases from J, the junction kept 6 bases outside the gene matches. The germline V gene encodes CDR1 LNHDA and CDR2 SQIVND (reference sequence). This CDR3 is 13 amino acids long. CDR3 sequence (DNA): TGTGCCAGTACGGCAGGGGGAACTCAGCCCCAGCATTTT. Translated, it gives CASTAGGTQPQHF.

V usage is TRBV19 and J usage is TRBJ2-1, with D perhaps matching TRBD1 (6 bases). Deletions cut 6 bases from V and 5 bases from J, with 14 bases between. There are 14 residues in the CDR3. CDR1 and CDR2 from the germline V gene are LNHDA and SQIVND (reference sequence). The CDR3 region is CASSGRGTDNEQFF. The CDR3 DNA is TGTGCCAGTAGCGGAAGGGGGACCGACAATGAGCAGTTCTTC.

This clone was found a few times. The chain recombines TRBV28 with TRBJ2-7; tentative D call: TRBD1 (5 bases). Germline CDR1 and CDR2: MDHEN and SYDVKM. The V and J ends lost 6 bases and 0 bases respectively, with 9 bases between them. This CDR3 is 13 amino acids long. CDR3 residues: CASSPTDSYEQYF. DNA of the CDR3: TGTGCCAGCAGCCCGACAGACTCCTACGAGCAGTACTTC.

The rearrangement joins TRBV5-1 to TRBJ1-6; D is undetermined. The germline gives CDR1 SGHRS, CDR2 YFSETQ. The CDR3 covers 15 residues. V was trimmed by 1 base and J by 8 bases, leaving 13 bases between them. The CDR3 sequence: CASSLSGRIDSPLHF. Here the CDR3 DNA reads TGCGCCAGCAGCTTGTCCGGGCGTATCGATTCACCCCTCCACTTT. The full variable domain, rest sourced from reference TRBV5-1 and TRBJ1-6, is KAGVTQTPRYLIKTRGQQVTLSCSPISGHRSVSWYQQTPGQGLQFLFEYFSETQRNKGNFPGRFSGRQFSNSRSEMNVSTLELGDSALYLCASSLSGRIDSPLHFGNGTRLTVT.

The chain joins TRBV5-4 to TRBJ2-5; D is possibly TRBD2 (5 bases). Trimming removed 0 bases at V and 7 bases at J, with 19 bases between. Per germline, CDR1 SGHNT and CDR2 YYREEE (reference sequence). This CDR3 is built from 16 residues. The chain's CDR3 is CASSLEAGLASGTQYF. CDR3 DNA sequence: TGTGCCAGCAGCTTGGAGGCGGGCTTGGCTAGTGGGACCCAGTACTTC.

The chain links TRBV29-1 to TRBJ2-1; TRBD2 agrees at 10 bases. The length of the CDR3 is 15 residues. CDR1 is SQVTM, CDR2 ANQGSEA, per germline. The junction had 10 bases not matched to a gene; V was cut back by 7 bases and J by 4 bases. The CDR3 region is CSAGLGTSVYNEQFF. CDR3 coding DNA: TGCAGCGCCGGGTTAGGGACTAGCGTGTACAATGAGCAGTTCTTC.

V and J are TRBV13 and TRBJ1-2; D gene uncertain. Trimming removed 1 base at V and 0 bases at J, with 12 bases between. The CDR3 contains 16 residues. The germline gives CDR1 PRHDT, CDR2 FYEKMQ (reference sequence). CDR3 nucleotide sequence: TGTGCCAGCAGCTTAGAGGGTCGAGCAACTAACTATGGCTACACCTTC. Translation gives CASSLEGRATNYGYTF. The variable domain in full, completed from reference TRBV13 and TRBJ1-2, reads AAGVIQSPRHLIKEKRETATLKCYPIPRHDTVYWYQQGPGQDPQFLISFYEKMQSDKGSIPDRFSAQQFSDYHSELNMSSLELGDSALYFCASSLEGRATNYGYTFGSGTRLTVV.

In its sample, this clone was seen a few times. This sequence joins TRBV27 and TRBJ2-1; 9 nucleotides match TRBD2. V lost 4 bases, J lost 2 bases, and 9 bases stayed unmatched. CDR1 and CDR2 (germline): MNHEY, SMNVEV (reference sequence). The length of the CDR3 is 17 residues. CDR3 DNA: TGTGCCAGCAGTTCACCCACCCTAGCGGGGCCCTACAATGAGCAGTTCTTC. It encodes CASSSPTLAGPYNEQFF.

In this sample, this clone turned up once. This rearrangement joins TRBV12-3 or TRBV12-4 to TRBJ1-5; D is unresolved. CDR3 length: 12 residues. The V end lost 3 bases, the J end lost 5 bases, and 5 bases lay between the germline ends. The CDR3 nucleotides are TGTGCCAGCAGTTTGCGTTATCAGCCCCAGCATTTT. This sequence encodes CASSLRYQPQHF.

The rearrangement joins TRBV4-2 to TRBJ2-1, with 11 bases matching TRBD2. CDR3 size: 17 residues. Unmatched junction bases numbered 11, after V lost 0 bases and J lost 10 bases. The germline V gene has CDR1 LGHNA and CDR2 YNFKEQ. CDR3 in DNA: TGTGCCAGCAGCCAAGATACACTAGCGGGAGAAGGGTCCGAGCAGTTCTTC. Translation gives CASSQDTLAGEGSEQFF.

J is TRBJ1-1 and V is TRBV5-8, with D unclear. CDR3 size: 13 residues. Between the trimmed V and J ends, which lost 0 bases and 0 bases, there was a span of 3 bases. Per the germline V gene, CDR1 is SGHTS and CDR2 is YDEGEE. CDR3 residues: CASSLGLNTEAFF. The CDR3 DNA sequence: TGTGCCAGCAGCTTGGGCCTGAACACTGAAGCTTTCTTT.

This rearrangement joins TRBV30 to TRBJ2-7; D might be TRBD1 (6 bases). The germline V gene has CDR1 GTSNPN and CDR2 SVGIG (reference sequence). The CDR3 covers 12 residues. Trimming stripped 3 bases from V and 4 bases from J, with 10 bases between. This CDR3 reads CAWSKDSYEQYF. The CDR3 nucleotides are TGTGCCTGGAGCAAGGACAGTTACGAGCAGTACTTC.

The chain links TRBV5-1 to TRBJ1-5; D might be TRBD1 (6 bases). The CDR3 sequence is 18 residues long. Germline-derived CDR1 and CDR2 are SGHRS and YFSETQ. V gave up 3 bases and J gave up 0 bases, with 19 bases separating them. The CDR3 coding sequence is TGCGCCAGCAGCTGGGGGCAGGGATCAGCTTATAGCAATCAGCCCCAGCATTTT. It yields the protein CASSWGQGSAYSNQPQHF.

In DNA form, the CDR3 reads TGTGCCAGCAGCGCCCGGGACAGGGGTTCTAACTATGGCTACACCTTC. Encoded protein: CASSARDRGSNYGYTF. The chain is built from TRBV11-2 and TRBJ1-2, with 10 bases aligning to TRBD1. J was trimmed by 0 bases and V by 5 bases; bases with no gene match: 6. The germline V gene has CDR1 SGHAT and CDR2 FQNNGV. The CDR3 contains 16 residues.

The chain combines TRBV9 with TRBJ1-3; tentative D call: TRBD1 (6 bases). The CDR3 covers 18 residues. The V end was cut by 4 bases, the J end by 0 bases, with 20 bases between. Germline V lookup: CDR1 SGDLS, CDR2 YYNGEE. Here the CDR3 reads CASSSSRGNAPSGNTIYF. The CDR3 bases are TGTGCCAGCAGCTCATCCAGGGGTAATGCCCCCTCTGGAAACACCATATATTTT.

This chain uses TRBV5-1 with TRBJ1-1; the match to TRBD1 covers 8 bases. Germline V gives CDR1 SGHRS, CDR2 YFSETQ. J lost 3 bases, V lost 5 bases, and 6 bases had no gene match. CDR3 size: 14 residues. The CDR3 DNA reads as TGCGCCAGCAGTGCGGACAGGGCTTACACTGAAGCTTTCTTT. Encoded protein: CASSADRAYTEAFF.

The chain employs TRBV4-2 and TRBJ2-2; TRBD2 matches at 10 bases. The CDR3 spans 18 residues. In germline, CDR1 is LGHNA, CDR2 YNFKEQ. V trimming: 4 bases; J trimming: 3 bases; junction bases outside the gene matches: 11. CDR3 sequence (DNA): TGTGCCAGCAGCCCATCCCCCTTAGCGGGAGGCCACACCGGGGAGCTGTTTTTT. Translated, it gives CASSPSPLAGGHTGELFF.

The V and J genes are TRBV18 and TRBJ1-2; a weak D match, TRBD1 (5 bases). Germline V lookup: CDR1 KGHSH, CDR2 LQKENI. Deletions cut 2 bases from V and 3 bases from J, with 7 bases between. This CDR3 region has 13 residues. The CDR3 DNA is TGTGCCAGCTCACCAAGGGGCCACTATGGCTACACCTTC. This encodes CASSPRGHYGYTF. Combining the CDR3 with reference TRBV18 and TRBJ1-2 gives the whole variable domain NAGVMQNPRHLVRRRGQEARLRCSPMKGHSHVYWYRQLPEEGLKFMVYLQKENIIDESGMPKERFSAEFPKEGPSILRIQQVVRGDSAAYFCASSPRGHYGYTFGSGTRLTVV.

V is TRBV27 and J is TRBJ1-2; 12 bases agree with TRBD1. Germline CDR1 and CDR2: MNHEY and SMNVEV (reference sequence). There are 18 residues in the CDR3. The trim removed 3 bases at V and 4 bases at J, leaving 12 bases unmatched. The CDR3 coding sequence is TGTGCCAGCAGTTTTGCAGCGGGACAGGGGGCCCTAGGCTATGGCTACACCTTC. It translates to CASSFAAGQGALGYGYTF.

This clone was seen once. J is TRBJ1-3 and V is TRBV7-2; no reliable D call. V was trimmed by 5 bases and J by 6 bases, leaving 11 bases between them. CDR1 SGHTA and CDR2 FQGNSA come from the germline V gene. The CDR3 length is 13 residues. The CDR3 is CASSHLLENTIYF. Here the CDR3 DNA reads TGTGCCAGCAGCCACCTGCTCGAAAACACCATATATTTT.

J is TRBJ2-1 and V is TRBV28, with D uncertain. This CDR3 comprises 11 residues. With 7 bases removed from V and 14 bases from J, the gap between germline ends came to 15 bases. The germline CDR1 and CDR2 sequences are MDHEN and SYDVKM. CDR3 sequence (DNA): TGTGCCAGCACCCATGGACGCGATAAGTTCTTC. Translation gives CASTHGRDKFF.

The chain joins TRBV4-1 to TRBJ2-7; D gene unclear. CDR1 is MGHRA and CDR2 is YSYEKL in the germline V gene. Trimming took off 4 bases at V and 7 bases at J, with 14 bases between the two ends. The CDR3 has 13 residues. CDR3 sequence reads: CASSRETRGEQYF. The CDR3 DNA reads as TGCGCCAGCAGCCGGGAAACCCGTGGAGAGCAGTACTTC.

The chain uses TRBV7-2 and TRBJ2-7, with 7 bases fitting TRBD1. With 1 base clipped from V and 3 bases from J, the junction kept 3 bases outside the gene matches. Germline V lookup: CDR1 SGHTA, CDR2 FQGNSA. This CDR3 contains 14 residues. The CDR3 DNA follows: TGTGCCAGCAGCTTAGTGGCAGGGGGCTACGAGCAGTACTTC. Protein: CASSLVAGGYEQYF.

This clone appeared a few times. This chain connects TRBV21-1 to TRBJ1-1. TRBV21-1 is assigned pseudogene status. The CDR3 spans 13 residues. CDR3 amino acids: CASSPRDLTEAFF. The CDR3 DNA reads as TGTGCCAGCAGCCCTCGGGATCTAACTGAAGCTTTCTTT.

The rearrangement links TRBV7-9 to TRBJ2-3; 8 bases fit TRBD1. V was pared by 0 bases and J by 4 bases, with 3 bases of the junction left unmatched. Germline CDR1 is SEHNR and CDR2 is FQNEAQ (reference sequence). The CDR3 length is 15 residues. The CDR3 protein is CASSLAQGAADTQYF. In DNA form, the CDR3 reads TGTGCCAGCAGCTTAGCGCAGGGGGCAGCAGATACGCAGTATTTT.